This section outlines one T cell receptor beta chain sequence together with its context. Antigen specificity is unknown. The sample belongs to a study of cytomegalovirus exposure and HLA in healthy donors. Broader study findings: An analysis that was carried out later associated 16,951 TCR beta sequences with HLA alleles at 0.05 false discovery rate. Some public TCRs appeared in many individuals, while most sequences were rare. Sequencing depth roughly uniform across donors was assumed in presence/absence analyses.

The V and J ends lost 0 bases and 4 bases, in that order; junction bases with no gene match: 8. CDR3 length equals 18 residues. Germline V gives CDR1 LGHNA, CDR2 YSLEER. The PCR contained 60 Vbeta and 13 Jbeta primers. Profiled with immunoSEQ multiplex PCR; TCRdb holds only in-frame clones, not every one. The sample holds 150,000 to 200,000 clones, approximately 80% seen once. This sequence was found in a woman aged 40 to 55 in good health and CMV-seronegative. Sequenced: PBMCs. The genes are TRBV4-3 and TRBJ2-2; TRBD1 matches 10 bases. CDR3 in DNA: TGCGCCAGCAGCCAAGATTACTTAGGGACAGGGGCCACCGGGGAGCTGTTTTTT. Translating gives CASSQDYLGTGATGELFF.